This is a list of T cell receptor beta chains from one sample in a study of cytomegalovirus exposure and HLA in healthy donors. Libraries were prepared by immunoSEQ multiplex PCR; TCRdb keeps only in-frame clonotypes and omits some of them. In total, the table holds fewer than 150,000 clones. Sequenced sample: PBMCs. The source is a woman aged 55-75 years in good health and CMV-seronegative. CDR3s include the opening cysteine and the closing phenylalanine or tryptophan. The order of the fields is CDR3 length, J gene, V gene, D gene, CDR3 DNA, CDR3 protein. A D gene is named only where the DNA matches it firmly.

16	TRBJ2-3	TRBV5-4	TRBD2	TGTGCCAGCAGCCCCACACTAGCGGGGGGCCTAGATACGCAGTATTTT	CASSPTLAGGLDTQYF
13	TRBJ2-1	TRBV5-1	-	TGCGCCAGCAGCTTGGCGACAGACAATGAGCAGTTCTTC	CASSLATDNEQFF
13	TRBJ1-4	TRBV30	-	TGTGCCTGGAGTGTATGGGGGGGGGTGGAACTGTTTTTT	CAWSVWGGVELFF
14	TRBJ1-1	TRBV6-6	-	TGTGCCAGCAGTCGGGGGGGGTCAAGCACTGAAGCTTTCTTT	CASSRGGSSTEAFF
12	TRBJ1-1	TRBV9	-	TGTGCCAGCAGCGCCCCGCGCACTGAAGCTTTCTTT	CASSAPRTEAFF
15	TRBJ2-7	TRBV5-1	TRBD2	TGCGCCAGCAGCTTGGAAGCGGGGAAATCCTACGAGCAGTACTTC	CASSLEAGKSYEQYF
16	TRBJ1-1	TRBV5-1	TRBD1	TGCGCCAGCAGCACCGGACAGGGGGCGGGGATCACTGAAGCTTTCTTT	CASSTGQGAGITEAFF
14	TRBJ2-7	TRBV2	TRBD1	TGTGCCAGCAGACGACAGGGTACGCAGTACGAGCAGTACTTC	CASRRQGTQYEQYF
15	TRBJ1-5	TRBV11-2	TRBD1	TGTGCCAGCAGCTTGACAGGGTATAGCAATCAGCCCCAGCATTTT	CASSLTGYSNQPQHF
12	TRBJ1-2	TRBV7-9	-	TGTGCCAGCAGCCGAGACGGGAATGGCTACACCTTC	CASSRDGNGYTF
14	TRBJ1-1	TRBV6-5	-	TGTGCCAGCAGGAGACAGTTCATGAACACTGAAGCTTTCTTT	CASRRQFMNTEAFF
14	TRBJ2-7	TRBV14	TRBD2	TGTGCCAGCAGACTAGCGGGAGTTGCCTACGAGCAGTACTTC	CASRLAGVAYEQYF
14	TRBJ1-6	TRBV28	-	TGTGCCAGCCTTCCTTACTCCTATAATTCACCCCTCCACTTT	CASLPYSYNSPLHF
14	TRBJ1-3	TRBV7-9	-	TGTGCCAGCAGCTTAAAAGGGGTTGGAAACACCATATATTTT	CASSLKGVGNTIYF